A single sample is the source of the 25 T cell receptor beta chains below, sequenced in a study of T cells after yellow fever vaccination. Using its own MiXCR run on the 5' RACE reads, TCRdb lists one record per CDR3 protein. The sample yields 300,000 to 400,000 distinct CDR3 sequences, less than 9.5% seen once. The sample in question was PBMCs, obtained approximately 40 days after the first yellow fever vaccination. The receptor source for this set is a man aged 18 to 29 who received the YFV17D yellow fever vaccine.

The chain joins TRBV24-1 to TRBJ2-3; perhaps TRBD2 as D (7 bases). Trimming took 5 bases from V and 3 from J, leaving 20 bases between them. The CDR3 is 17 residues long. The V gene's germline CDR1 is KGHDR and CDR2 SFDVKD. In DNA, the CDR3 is TGTGCCACCAGTGCCTCCTGGGGGGGGGCGGGTACAGATACGCAGTATTTT. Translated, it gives CATSASWGGAGTDTQYF.

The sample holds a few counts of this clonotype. The CDR3 coding sequence is TGCAGCGTGACAGGGGGAGGCAATCAGCCCCAGCATTTT. The encoded protein is CSVTGGGNQPQHF. The chain has TRBV29-1 and TRBJ1-5; 9 positions agree with TRBD1. The ends lost 6 bases at V and 2 bases at J; junction bases unmatched: 2. The CDR3 length is 13 residues. The V gene's germline CDR1 is SQVTM and CDR2 ANQGSEA. Looking up the rest from reference TRBV29-1 and TRBJ1-5 gives the full variable domain: SAVISQKPSRDICQRGTSLTIQCQVDSQVTMMFWYRQQPGQSLTLIATANQGSEATYESGFVIDKFPISRPNLTFSTLTVSNMSPEDSSIYLCSVTGGGNQPQHFGDGTRLSIL.

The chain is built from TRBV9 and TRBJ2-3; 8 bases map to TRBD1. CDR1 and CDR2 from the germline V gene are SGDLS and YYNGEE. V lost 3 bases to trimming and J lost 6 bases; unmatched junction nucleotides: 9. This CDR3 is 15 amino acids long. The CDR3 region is CASSAQDRVWDTQYF. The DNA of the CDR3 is TGTGCCAGCAGCGCACAGGACAGGGTCTGGGATACGCAGTATTTT. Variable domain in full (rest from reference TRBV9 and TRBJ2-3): DSGVTQTPKHLITATGQRVTLRCSPRSGDLSVYWYQQSLDQGLQFLIQYYNGEERAKGNILERFSAQQFPDLHSELNLSSLELGDSALYFCASSAQDRVWDTQYFGPGTRLTVL.

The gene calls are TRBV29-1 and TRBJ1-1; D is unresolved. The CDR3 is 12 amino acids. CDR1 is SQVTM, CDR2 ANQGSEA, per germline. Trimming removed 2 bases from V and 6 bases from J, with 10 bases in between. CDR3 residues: CSVEFGPSEAFF. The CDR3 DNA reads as TGCAGCGTTGAATTTGGCCCCTCTGAAGCTTTCTTT.

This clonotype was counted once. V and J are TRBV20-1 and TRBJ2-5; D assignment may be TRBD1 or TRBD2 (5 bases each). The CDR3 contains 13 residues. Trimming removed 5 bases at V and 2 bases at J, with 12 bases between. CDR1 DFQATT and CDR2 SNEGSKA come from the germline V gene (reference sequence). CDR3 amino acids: CSASKRGQETQYF. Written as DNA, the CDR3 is TGCAGTGCTTCTAAGAGGGGACAAGAGACCCAGTACTTC.

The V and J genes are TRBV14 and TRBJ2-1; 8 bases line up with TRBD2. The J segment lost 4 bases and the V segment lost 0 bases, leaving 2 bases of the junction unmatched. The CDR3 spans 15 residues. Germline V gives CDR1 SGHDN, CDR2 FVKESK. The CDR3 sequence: CASSQDSSGYNEQFF. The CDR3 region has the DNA TGTGCCAGCAGCCAAGATTCTAGCGGGTACAATGAGCAGTTCTTC.

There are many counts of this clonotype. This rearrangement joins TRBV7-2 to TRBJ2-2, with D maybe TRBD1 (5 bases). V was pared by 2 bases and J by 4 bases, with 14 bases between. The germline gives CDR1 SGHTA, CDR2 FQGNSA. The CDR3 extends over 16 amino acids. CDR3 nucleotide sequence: TGTGCCAGCAGCTTAAAGGGGTTGTTCGGCACCGGGGAGCTGTTTTTT. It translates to CASSLKGLFGTGELFF.

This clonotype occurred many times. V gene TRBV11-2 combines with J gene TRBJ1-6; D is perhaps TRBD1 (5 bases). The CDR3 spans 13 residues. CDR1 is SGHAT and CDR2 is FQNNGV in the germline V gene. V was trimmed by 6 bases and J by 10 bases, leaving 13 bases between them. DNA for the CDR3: TGTGCCAGCAGGGGACGCCTCAGATCACCCCTCCACTTT. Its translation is CASRGRLRSPLHF.

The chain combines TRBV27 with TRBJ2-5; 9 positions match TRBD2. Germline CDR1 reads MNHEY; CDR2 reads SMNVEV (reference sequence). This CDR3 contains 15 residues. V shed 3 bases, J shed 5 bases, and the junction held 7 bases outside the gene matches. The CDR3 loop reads CASSLGSGGLETQYF. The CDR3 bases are TGTGCCAGCAGTTTGGGTAGCGGGGGTCTGGAGACCCAGTACTTC.

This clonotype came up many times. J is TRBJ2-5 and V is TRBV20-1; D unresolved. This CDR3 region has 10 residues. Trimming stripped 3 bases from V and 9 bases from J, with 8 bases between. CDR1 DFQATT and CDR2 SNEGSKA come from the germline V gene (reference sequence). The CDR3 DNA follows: TGCAGTGCTAGTCAGCGCGCCCAGTACTTC. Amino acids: CSASQRAQYF.

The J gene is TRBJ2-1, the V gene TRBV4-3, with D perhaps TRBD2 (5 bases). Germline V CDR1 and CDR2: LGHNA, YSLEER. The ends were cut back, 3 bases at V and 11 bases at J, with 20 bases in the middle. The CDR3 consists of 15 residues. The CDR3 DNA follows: TGCGCCAGCAGCCAGGACTCATACTCGGCGGGTCAGCAGTTCTTC. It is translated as CASSQDSYSAGQQFF.

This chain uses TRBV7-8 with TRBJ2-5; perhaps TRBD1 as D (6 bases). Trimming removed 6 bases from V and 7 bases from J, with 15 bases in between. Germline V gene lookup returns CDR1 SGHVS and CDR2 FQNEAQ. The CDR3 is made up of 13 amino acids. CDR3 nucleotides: TGTGCCAGCAGACAAGACAGGACCGGGACCCAGTACTTC. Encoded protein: CASRQDRTGTQYF.

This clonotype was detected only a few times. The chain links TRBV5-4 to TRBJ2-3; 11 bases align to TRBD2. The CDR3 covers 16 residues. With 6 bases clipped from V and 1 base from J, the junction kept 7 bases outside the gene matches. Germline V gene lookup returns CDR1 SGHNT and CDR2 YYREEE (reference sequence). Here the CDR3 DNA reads TGTGCCAGCACCCGGGCGACTAGCGGGGGCACAGATACGCAGTATTTT. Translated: CASTRATSGGTDTQYF.

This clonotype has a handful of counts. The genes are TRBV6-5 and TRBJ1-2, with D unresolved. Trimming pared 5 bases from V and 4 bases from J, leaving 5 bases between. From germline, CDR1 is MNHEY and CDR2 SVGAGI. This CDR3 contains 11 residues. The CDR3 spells CASSGPYGYTF. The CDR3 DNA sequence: TGTGCCAGCAGTGGACCCTATGGCTACACCTTC.

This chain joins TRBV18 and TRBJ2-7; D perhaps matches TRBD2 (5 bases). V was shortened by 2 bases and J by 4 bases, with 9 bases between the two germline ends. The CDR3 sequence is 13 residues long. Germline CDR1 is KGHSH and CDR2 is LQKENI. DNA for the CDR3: TGTGCCAGCTCACCAGAAGAGGGTTACGAGCAGTACGTC. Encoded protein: CASSPEEGYEQYV.

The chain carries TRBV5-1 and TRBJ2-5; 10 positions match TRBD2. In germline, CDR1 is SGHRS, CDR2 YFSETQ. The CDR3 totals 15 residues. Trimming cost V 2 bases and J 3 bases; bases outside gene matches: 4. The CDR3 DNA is TGCGCCAGCAGCTTAATCACTAGCGGGGAAGAGACCCAGTACTTC. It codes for CASSLITSGEETQYF.

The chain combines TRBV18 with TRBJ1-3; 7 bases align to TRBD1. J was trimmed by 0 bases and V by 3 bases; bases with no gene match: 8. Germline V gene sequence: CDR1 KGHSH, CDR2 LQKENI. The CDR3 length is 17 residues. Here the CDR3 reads CASSPLGGDSSGNTIYF. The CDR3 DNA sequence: TGTGCCAGCTCACCCCTCGGAGGGGACAGCTCTGGAAACACCATATATTTT.

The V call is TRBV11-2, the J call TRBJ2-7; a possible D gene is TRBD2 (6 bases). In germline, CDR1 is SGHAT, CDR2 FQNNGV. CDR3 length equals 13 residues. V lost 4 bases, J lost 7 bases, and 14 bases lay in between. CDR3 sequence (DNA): TGTGCCAGCAGCTGGGGGGTGGTTTATGAGCAGTACTTC. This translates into CASSWGVVYEQYF.

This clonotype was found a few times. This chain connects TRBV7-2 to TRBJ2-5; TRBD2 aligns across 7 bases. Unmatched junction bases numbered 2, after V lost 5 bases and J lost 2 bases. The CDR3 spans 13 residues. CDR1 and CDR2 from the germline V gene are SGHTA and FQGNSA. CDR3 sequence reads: CASSLREQETQYF. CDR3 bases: TGTGCCAGCAGCCTGCGGGAGCAAGAGACCCAGTACTTC.

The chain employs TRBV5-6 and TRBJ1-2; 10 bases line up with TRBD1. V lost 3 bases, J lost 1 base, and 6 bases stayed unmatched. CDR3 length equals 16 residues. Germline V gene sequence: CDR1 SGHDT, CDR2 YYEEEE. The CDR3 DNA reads TGTGCCAGCAGCTCGCTCGGGACAGGGGTTAACTATGGCTACACCTTC. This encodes CASSSLGTGVNYGYTF.

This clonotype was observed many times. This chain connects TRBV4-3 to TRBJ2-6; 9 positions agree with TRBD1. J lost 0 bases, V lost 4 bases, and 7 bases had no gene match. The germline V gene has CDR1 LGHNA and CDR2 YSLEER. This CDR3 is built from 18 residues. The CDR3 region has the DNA TGCGCCAGCAGCCCTGTCCCGGGACAGGGCTCTGGGGCCAACGTCCTGACTTTC. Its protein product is CASSPVPGQGSGANVLTF.

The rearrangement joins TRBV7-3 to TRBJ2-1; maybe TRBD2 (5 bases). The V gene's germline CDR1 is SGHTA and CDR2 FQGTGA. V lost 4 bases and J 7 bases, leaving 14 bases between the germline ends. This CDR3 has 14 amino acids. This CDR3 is CASSSTLGWNEQFF. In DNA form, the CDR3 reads TGTGCCAGCAGCTCGACACTAGGATGGAATGAGCAGTTCTTC.

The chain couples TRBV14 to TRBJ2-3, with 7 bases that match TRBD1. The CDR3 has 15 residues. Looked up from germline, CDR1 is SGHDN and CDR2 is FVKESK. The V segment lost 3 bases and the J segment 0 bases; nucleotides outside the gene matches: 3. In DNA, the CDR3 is TGTGCCAGCAGCCAGGGACAGCCCAGCACAGATACGCAGTATTTT. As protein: CASSQGQPSTDTQYF.

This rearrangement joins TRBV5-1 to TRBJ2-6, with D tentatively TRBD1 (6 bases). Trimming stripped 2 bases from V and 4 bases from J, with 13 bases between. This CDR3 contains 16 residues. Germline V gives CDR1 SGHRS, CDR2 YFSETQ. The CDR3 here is CASSFEQGLGANVLTF. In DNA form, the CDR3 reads TGCGCCAGCAGCTTTGAACAGGGATTAGGGGCCAACGTCCTGACTTTC.

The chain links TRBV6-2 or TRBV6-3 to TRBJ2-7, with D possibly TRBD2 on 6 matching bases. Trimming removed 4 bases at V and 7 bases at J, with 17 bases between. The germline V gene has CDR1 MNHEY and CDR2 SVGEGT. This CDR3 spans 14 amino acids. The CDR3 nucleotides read TGTGCCAGCAGTTCCGCGGGGACCACCCTGGAGCAGTACTTC. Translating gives CASSSAGTTLEQYF.